This is a list of T cell receptor beta chains from one sample in a study of control samples from healthy donors and cancer patients. Sequencing was performed with immunoSEQ multiplex PCR; in TCRdb, only in-frame clones are kept and a portion is missing. The sample contains about 110,000 clones, approximately 84% of which appear only once. Material for sequencing was blood. These receptors came from a man between 18 and 35 years old in good health. The CDR3 runs from the conserved cysteine through the conserved F or W. D genes are given only for firm matches. Rows may omit the clone size; those that give it use once, few, many or a size class.

size: .
D: TRBD1
V: TRBV7-9
J: TRBJ2-5
DNA: TGTGCCAGCAGCCGGGACAGGGTTGAGACCCAGTACTTC
CDR3: CASSRDRVETQYF

size: few
D: .
V: TRBV19
J: TRBJ2-5
DNA: TGTGCCAGTAGACCTCAGGGGTGGGAGACCCAGTACTTC
CDR3: CASRPQGWETQYF

size: .
D: .
V: TRBV28
J: TRBJ1-6
DNA: TGTGCCAGCAGTTTAGGGCAGGGGAGTAATTCACCCCTCCACTTT
CDR3: CASSLGQGSNSPLHF

size: .
D: TRBD1
V: TRBV6-5
J: TRBJ1-1
DNA: TGTGCCAGCGGGCGACAGGGGTGGGTCACTGAAGCTTTCTTT
CDR3: CASGRQGWVTEAFF

size: .
D: .
V: TRBV7-2
J: TRBJ1-2
DNA: TGTGCCAGCAGCTTTAACCACATAAGGGGGGGTGAACTCTATGGCTACACCTTC
CDR3: CASSFNHIRGGELYGYTF

size: few
D: TRBD2
V: TRBV4-2
J: TRBJ2-7
DNA: TGTGCCAGCAGCGGTCCGGGACTAGCCTACGAGCAGTACTTC
CDR3: CASSGPGLAYEQYF

size: .
D: .
V: TRBV30
J: TRBJ2-2
DNA: TGTGCCTCCCAGGGGAGCCCCGGGGAGCTGTTTTTT
CDR3: CASQGSPGELFF

size: .
D: .
V: TRBV7-6
J: TRBJ2-2
DNA: TGTGCCAGCAGCCCAACAGCGAACACCGGGGAGCTGTTTTTT
CDR3: CASSPTANTGELFF

size: .
D: .
V: TRBV5-4
J: TRBJ2-5
DNA: TGTGCCAGCAGCCCCTCGGGGGAGACCCAGTACTTC
CDR3: CASSPSGETQYF

size: .
D: .
V: TRBV2
J: TRBJ2-7
DNA: TGTGCCAGCAGTACCGACAGGCACAGCTCCTACGAGCAGTACTTC
CDR3: CASSTDRHSSYEQYF

size: .
D: .
V: TRBV27
J: TRBJ1-2
DNA: TGTGCCAGCAGCCCCGGGACCTCCTATGGCTACACCTTC
CDR3: CASSPGTSYGYTF

size: .
D: TRBD2
V: TRBV6-2/TRBV6-3
J: TRBJ2-1
DNA: TGTGCCAGCAGTTACATCGTGGTAGCGGGGGCCCACTACAATGAGCAGTTCTTC
CDR3: CASSYIVVAGAHYNEQFF

size: .
D: TRBD1
V: TRBV15
J: TRBJ2-1
DNA: TGTGCCACAGCGGTGAGGGGGCTGGGGTACAATGAGCAGTTCTTC
CDR3: CATAVRGLGYNEQFF

size: .
D: .
V: TRBV6-6
J: TRBJ1-2
DNA: TGTGCCAGCACCATAGACTATGGCTACACCTTC
CDR3: CASTIDYGYTF

size: once
D: .
V: TRBV30
J: TRBJ1-1
DNA: TGTGCCTGGAGTGAAGGGGTGAACACTGAAGCTTTCTTT
CDR3: CAWSEGVNTEAFF

size: .
D: TRBD1
V: TRBV6-5
J: TRBJ1-1
DNA: TGTGCCAGCAGTTACTCGAGACAGGGGGGCACTGAAGCTTTCTTT
CDR3: CASSYSRQGGTEAFF

size: .
D: .
V: TRBV24-1
J: TRBJ2-5
DNA: TGTGCCACCAGTGAAGGGCAGTGGACGGAGACCCAGTACTTC
CDR3: CATSEGQWTETQYF

size: .
D: TRBD1
V: TRBV11-2
J: TRBJ2-2
DNA: TGTGCCAGCAGCAACCAGGGACAGGGGAACACCGGGGAGCTGTTTTTT
CDR3: CASSNQGQGNTGELFF

size: .
D: .
V: TRBV5-1
J: TRBJ2-7
DNA: TGCGCCAGCAGCTTGGCCGTCGGGAAAGCCTACGAGCAGTACTTC
CDR3: CASSLAVGKAYEQYF

size: .
D: TRBD1
V: TRBV4-3
J: TRBJ2-3
DNA: TGCGCCAGCAGCCAAGAAGCGACAGGGAAAATCACAGATACGCAGTATTTT
CDR3: CASSQEATGKITDTQYF

size: .
D: .
V: TRBV11-2
J: TRBJ2-2
DNA: TGTGCCAGCAGGCCGCGTAGGGGATGGGCCGGGGAGCTGTTTTTT
CDR3: CASRPRRGWAGELFF

size: .
D: TRBD1
V: TRBV2
J: TRBJ1-2
DNA: TGTGCCAGCAGTCTAACCGGACAGGGGGCAGGTGGCTACACCTTC
CDR3: CASSLTGQGAGGYTF

size: .
D: .
V: TRBV7-2
J: TRBJ2-5
DNA: TGTGCCAGCAGCTTAAATGCAGGACCGGAGACCCAGTACTTC
CDR3: CASSLNAGPETQYF

size: once
D: .
V: TRBV3-1/TRBV3-2
J: TRBJ2-7
DNA: TGTGCCAGTGGCTTCTCTCCGGGGGTCTACGAGCAGTACTTC
CDR3: CASGFSPGVYEQYF

size: .
D: TRBD2
V: TRBV5-1
J: TRBJ2-5
DNA: TGCGCCAGCAGCGACGGGACTAGCGGGGGGCAACAAGAGACCCAGTACTTC
CDR3: CASSDGTSGGQQETQYF

size: .
D: .
V: TRBV11-2
J: TRBJ2-1
DNA: TGTGCCAGCAGCTTAGTGAGGGGCTCCTACAATGAGCAGTTCTTC
CDR3: CASSLVRGSYNEQFF

size: .
D: .
V: TRBV2
J: TRBJ1-1
DNA: TGTGCCAGATTCCGGGACACCGAGACTCCTGAAGCTTTCTTT
CDR3: CARFRDTETPEAFF

size: .
D: .
V: TRBV27
J: TRBJ1-1
DNA: TGTGCCAGCAGTTTATTGGGACACAACGAAGCTTTCTTT
CDR3: CASSLLGHNEAFF

size: .
D: .
V: TRBV6-6
J: TRBJ1-1
DNA: TGTGCCAGCAGTTACAACCCACCGGGTGTTACTGAAGCTTTCTTT
CDR3: CASSYNPPGVTEAFF

size: .
D: .
V: TRBV30
J: TRBJ2-3
DNA: TGTGCCTGGAGTGTAAGCAGAATGGATACGCAGTATTTT
CDR3: CAWSVSRMDTQYF

size: .
D: TRBD1
V: TRBV5-1
J: TRBJ2-5
DNA: TGCGCCAGCAGCTTCCCAACAGGGGCGGGAGAGACCCAGTACTTC
CDR3: CASSFPTGAGETQYF

size: .
D: .
V: TRBV5-6
J: TRBJ2-6
DNA: TGTGCCAGCAGCTTGTATTCCGGGACCGGGGCCAACGTCCTGACTTTC
CDR3: CASSLYSGTGANVLTF